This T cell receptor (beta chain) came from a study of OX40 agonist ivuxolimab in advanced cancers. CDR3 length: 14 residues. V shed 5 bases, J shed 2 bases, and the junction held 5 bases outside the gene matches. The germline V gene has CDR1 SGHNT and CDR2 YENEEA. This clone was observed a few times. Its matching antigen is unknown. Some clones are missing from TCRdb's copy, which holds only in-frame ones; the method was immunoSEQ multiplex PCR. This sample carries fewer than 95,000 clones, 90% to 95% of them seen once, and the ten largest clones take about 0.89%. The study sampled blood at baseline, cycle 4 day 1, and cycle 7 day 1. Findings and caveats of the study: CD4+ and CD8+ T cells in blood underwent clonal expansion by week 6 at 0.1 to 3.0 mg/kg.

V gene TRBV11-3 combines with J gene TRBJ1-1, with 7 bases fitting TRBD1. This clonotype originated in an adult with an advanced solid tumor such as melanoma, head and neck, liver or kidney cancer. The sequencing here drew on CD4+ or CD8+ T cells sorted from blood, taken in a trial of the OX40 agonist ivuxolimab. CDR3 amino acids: CASSLAGGNTEAFF. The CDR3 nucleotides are TGTGCCAGCAGCCTTGCAGGGGGTAACACTGAAGCTTTCTTT. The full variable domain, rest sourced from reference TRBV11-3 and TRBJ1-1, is EAGVVQSPRYKIIEKKQPVAFWCNPISGHNTLYWYLQNLGQGPELLIRYENEEAVDDSQLPKDRFSAERLKGVDSTLKIQPAELGDSAVYLCASSLAGGNTEAFFGQGTRLTVV.